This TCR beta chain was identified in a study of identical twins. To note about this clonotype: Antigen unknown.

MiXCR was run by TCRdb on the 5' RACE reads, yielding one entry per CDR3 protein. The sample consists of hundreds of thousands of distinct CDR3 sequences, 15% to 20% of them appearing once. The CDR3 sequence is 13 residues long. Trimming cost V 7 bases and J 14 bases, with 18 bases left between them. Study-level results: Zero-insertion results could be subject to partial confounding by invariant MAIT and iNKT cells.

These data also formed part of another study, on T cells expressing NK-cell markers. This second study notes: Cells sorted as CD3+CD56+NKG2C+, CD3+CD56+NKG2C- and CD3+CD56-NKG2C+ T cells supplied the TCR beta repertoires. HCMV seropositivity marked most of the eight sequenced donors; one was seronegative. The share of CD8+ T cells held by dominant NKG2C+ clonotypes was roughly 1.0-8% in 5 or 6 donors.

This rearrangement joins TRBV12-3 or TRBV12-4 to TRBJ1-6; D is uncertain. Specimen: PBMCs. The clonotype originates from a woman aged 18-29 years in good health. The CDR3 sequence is CASTSWADITLHF. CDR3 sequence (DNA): TGTGCCAGCACCTCATGGGCCGACATCACCCTCCACTTT.